The rows below give T cell receptor beta chains drawn from one sample of a study of shared clonotypes between healthy human individuals. Profiling relied on immunoSEQ multiplex PCR, and the TCRdb table lists in-frame clones only, not all of them. The table shows around 1.9 million clones, with approximately 92% occurring only once. Sequenced material: naive CD8+ T cells from PBMCs. The receptors were sampled from a man between 18 and 29 years old in good health. Some clones in this sample may be carry-over from other donors' samples. CDR3s include the opening cysteine and the closing phenylalanine or tryptophan. A D gene is named only where the DNA matches it firmly. The listing skips clone size in some rows; elsewhere it reads once, few, many or a size class.

D gene	V gene	clone size	J gene	CDR3 DNA	CDR3 protein
NA	TRBV11-3	NA	TRBJ2-2	TGTGCCAGCAGCTCGGACATGAGTCCCGGGGAGCTGTTTTTT	CASSSDMSPGELFF
NA	TRBV6-1	NA	TRBJ2-7	TGTGCCAGCAGTAAACAGAACTCCTACGAGCAGTACTTC	CASSKQNSYEQYF
NA	TRBV6-5	once	TRBJ2-7	TGTGCCAGCAGTTACTCGGAGGGTAGGGAGCAGTACTTC	CASSYSEGREQYF
NA	TRBV6-1	NA	TRBJ2-7	TGTGCCAGCAGTGGCGGGACGGACCTCTACGAGCAGTACTTC	CASSGGTDLYEQYF
NA	TRBV21-1	NA	TRBJ2-7	TGTGCCACCCTCTACGAGAAGTACTTC	CATLYEKYF
TRBD2	TRBV7-9	NA	TRBJ2-1	TGTGCCAGCAGCTTGGGACTAGCGGGAGGGCCGATCAATGAGCAGTTCTTC	CASSLGLAGGPINEQFF
TRBD1	TRBV19	NA	TRBJ1-1	TGTGCCAGTAGTACTAGAACGACAGGGACCGGGGCTGAAGCTTTCTTT	CASSTRTTGTGAEAFF
NA	TRBV7-9	NA	TRBJ1-2	TGTGCCAGCAGCTGGGCTATGGTGAACTATGGCTACACCTTC	CASSWAMVNYGYTF
NA	TRBV4-1	NA	TRBJ1-4	TGCGCCAGCAGCCAAGTTGTCAGGGCCTATAATGAAAAACTGTTTTTT	CASSQVVRAYNEKLFF
NA	TRBV5-6	NA	TRBJ2-7	TGTGCCAGCAGCTTCTCGGTTATACCAACCTACGAGCAGTACTTC	CASSFSVIPTYEQYF
NA	TRBV7-2	NA	TRBJ1-1	TGTGCCAGCAGCTTAGTGTGGGGGTTTACTTTCTTT	CASSLVWGFTFF
TRBD1	TRBV7-9	NA	TRBJ2-5	TGTGCCAGCAGCCCCTCCGGGACAGACCCCCAGACCCAGTACTTC	CASSPSGTDPQTQYF
NA	TRBV11-2	NA	TRBJ2-1	TGTGCCAGCAGCTCCCCCTTAGCGGACCGGTCGGAGTTCTTC	CASSSPLADRSEFF
TRBD2	TRBV9	NA	TRBJ2-3	TGTGCCAGCAGCGTAGTTCCAGCGGGAGTTGGAGATACGCAGTATTTT	CASSVVPAGVGDTQYF
NA	TRBV7-9	NA	TRBJ2-3	TGTGCCAGCAGCTTAGCGAGGTTAGGGGACGGTACGCAGTATTTT	CASSLARLGDGTQYF
TRBD2	TRBV7-6	NA	TRBJ2-1	TGTGCCAGCAGCTTATCTCTGCTAGCGGGAGGGCCGACGCTCAATGAGCAGTTCTTC	CASSLSLLAGGPTLNEQFF
NA	TRBV27	NA	TRBJ2-7	TGTGCCAGCAGTCAAGGACCCTCGGGCGAGCAGTACTTC	CASSQGPSGEQYF
NA	TRBV28	NA	TRBJ1-5	TGTGCCAGCGACGTTTTGGGAGGTCAGCCCCAGCATTTT	CASDVLGGQPQHF
TRBD2	TRBV18	NA	TRBJ2-5	TGTGCCAGCTCACCACCAGTCATAGCGGGAGTGGCGAAGACCCAGTACTTC	CASSPPVIAGVAKTQYF
NA	TRBV11-1	once	TRBJ2-3	TGTGCCAGCAGCTTATTACAGTTCACAGATACGCAGTATTTT	CASSLLQFTDTQYF
NA	TRBV7-9	NA	TRBJ2-7	TGTGCCAGCAGCTTAGTGGGCGGGGTAAGCTCCTACGAGCAGTACTTC	CASSLVGGVSSYEQYF
NA	TRBV4-1	NA	TRBJ1-2	TGCGCCAGCAGCCAAGTACGGGGGGACTATGGCTACACCTTC	CASSQVRGDYGYTF
NA	TRBV2	NA	TRBJ2-5	TGTGCCAGCAGTGAAGCGGTGGTAGCGGTACAAGAGACCCAGTACTTC	CASSEAVVAVQETQYF
NA	TRBV29-1	once	TRBJ2-7	TGCAGCGTTGAGGTCAGGAGTAGCTCCTACGAGCAGTACTTC	CSVEVRSSSYEQYF
NA	TRBV6-1	NA	TRBJ2-3	TGTGCCAGCAGTGGGAGCATTTCAGATACGCAGTATTTT	CASSGSISDTQYF
TRBD1	TRBV11-2	NA	TRBJ2-7	TGTGCCAGCAGCTCCCGATGGACAGGGGCCCACGAGCAGTACTTC	CASSSRWTGAHEQYF
NA	TRBV6-5	NA	TRBJ1-2	TGTGCCAGCAGTTACTCTGCAGGAGACTATGGCTACACCTTC	CASSYSAGDYGYTF
NA	TRBV11-3	NA	TRBJ2-3	TGTGCCAGCAGCTCCGAGGCCGCAGATACGCAGTATTTT	CASSSEAADTQYF
NA	TRBV19	few	TRBJ1-1	TGTGCCAGCACAAGGAGAGGGGGACCTTCTGAAGCTTTCTTT	CASTRRGGPSEAFF
NA	TRBV5-8	NA	TRBJ2-7	TGTGCCAGCAGCTTTCAGGGATTCTACGAGCAGTACTTC	CASSFQGFYEQYF
TRBD1	TRBV4-1	NA	TRBJ1-1	TGCGCCAGCAGCCAAGTAGACAGGGCTGAAGCTTTCTTT	CASSQVDRAEAFF
NA	TRBV4-3	NA	TRBJ2-7	TGCGCCAGCAGCCAAGATCGAGGAGGAACCCCCTACGAGCAGTACTTC	CASSQDRGGTPYEQYF
NA	TRBV6-5	NA	TRBJ2-7	TGTGCCAGCACCCTAAGAGGGGGCTCCTACGAGCAGTACTTC	CASTLRGGSYEQYF